Sequencing of this T cell receptor (beta chain) was carried out in a study of blood T cell repertoires in COVID-19. V lost 0 bases to trimming and J lost 11 bases; unmatched junction nucleotides: 4. Germline values: CDR1 SEHNR, CDR2 FQNEAQ (reference sequence). CDR3 length equals 13 residues. The table came from immunoSEQ multiplex PCR; TCRdb's copy has only in-frame clones and leaves some out. The data contain over 250,000 clones, about 80% of them singletons. The V gene is TRBV7-9, the J gene TRBJ2-7; 10 bases line up with TRBD2. The sequencing sample was made of peripheral blood. The TCR sequence derives from a woman aged 45 to 65 who had recovered from COVID-19. The CDR3 loop reads CASSLALAGDKYF. The CDR3, as DNA: TGTGCCAGCAGCTTAGCCCTAGCGGGAGATAAGTACTTC.